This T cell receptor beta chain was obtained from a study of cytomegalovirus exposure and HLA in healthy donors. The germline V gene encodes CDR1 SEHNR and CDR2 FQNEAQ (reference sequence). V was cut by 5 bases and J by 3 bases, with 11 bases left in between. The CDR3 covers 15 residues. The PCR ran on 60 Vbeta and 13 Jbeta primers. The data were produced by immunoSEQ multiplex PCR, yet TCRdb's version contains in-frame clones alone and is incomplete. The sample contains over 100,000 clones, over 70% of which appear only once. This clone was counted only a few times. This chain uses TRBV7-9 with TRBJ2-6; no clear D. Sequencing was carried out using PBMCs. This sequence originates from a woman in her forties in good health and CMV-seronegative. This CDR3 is CASSPPWSGANVLTF. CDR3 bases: TGTGCCAGCAGCCCACCGTGGAGTGGGGCCAACGTCCTGACTTTC.